This TCR beta chain was profiled in a study of shared clonotypes between healthy human individuals. Study as a whole: Donors consisted of a couple of women and a few men between 18 and 49.

Germline V gives CDR1 MNHEY, CDR2 SVGAGI. The V segment lost 6 bases and the J segment 4 bases; nucleotides outside the gene matches: 7. There are 15 residues in the CDR3. Generated by immunoSEQ multiplex PCR, the TCRdb table keeps only in-frame clones and is missing some. The sample shows some 2,100,000 clones, about 93% of them seen only once. Naive CD8 cells were CD45RO-negative, positively selected for CCR7, excluding terminally differentiated effector memory CD45RA+ cells. The clonotype originates from a man aged 18 to 30 in good health. Some clones in this sample may be carry-over from other donors' samples. Sequencing was performed on naive CD8+ T cells from PBMCs. The chain uses TRBV6-5 and TRBJ2-2; 8 bases align to TRBD2. Here the CDR3 reads CASRIAGLGTGELFF. The DNA of the CDR3 is TGTGCCAGCAGGATAGCGGGACTTGGCACCGGGGAGCTGTTTTTT.